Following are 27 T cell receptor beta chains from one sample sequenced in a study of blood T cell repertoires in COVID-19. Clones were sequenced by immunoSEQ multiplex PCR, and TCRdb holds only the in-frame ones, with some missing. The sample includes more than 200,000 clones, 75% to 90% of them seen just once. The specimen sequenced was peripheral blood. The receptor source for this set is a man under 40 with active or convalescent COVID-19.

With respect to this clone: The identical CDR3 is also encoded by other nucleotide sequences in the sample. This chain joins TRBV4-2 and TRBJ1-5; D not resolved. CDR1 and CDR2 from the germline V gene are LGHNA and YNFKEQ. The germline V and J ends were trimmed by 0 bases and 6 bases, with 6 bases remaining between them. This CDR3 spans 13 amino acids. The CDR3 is CASSQDRGQPQHF. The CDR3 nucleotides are TGTGCCAGCAGCCAAGATCGAGGTCAGCCCCAGCATTTT.

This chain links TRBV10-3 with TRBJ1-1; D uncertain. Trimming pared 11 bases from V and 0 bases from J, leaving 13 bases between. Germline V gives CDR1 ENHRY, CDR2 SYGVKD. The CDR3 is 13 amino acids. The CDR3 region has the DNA TGTGCCTCTGGCGGGAAATTGAACACTGAAGCTTTCTTT. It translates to CASGGKLNTEAFF.

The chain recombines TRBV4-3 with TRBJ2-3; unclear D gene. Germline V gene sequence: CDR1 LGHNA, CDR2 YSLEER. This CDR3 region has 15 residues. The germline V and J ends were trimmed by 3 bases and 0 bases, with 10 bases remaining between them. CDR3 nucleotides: TGCGCCAGCAGCCACAGATTATCTAGCACAGATACGCAGTATTTT. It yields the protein CASSHRLSSTDTQYF.

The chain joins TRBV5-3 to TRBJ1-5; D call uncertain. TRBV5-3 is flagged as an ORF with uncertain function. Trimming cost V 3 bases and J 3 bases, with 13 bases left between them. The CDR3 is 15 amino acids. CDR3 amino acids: CARSSLGADNQPQHF. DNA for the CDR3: TGTGCCAGAAGCTCTCTGGGAGCAGACAATCAGCCCCAGCATTTT.

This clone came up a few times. The CDR3, as DNA: TGTGCCAGCAGCGGCCGAAAGACAGGAATAGGTTCACCCCTCCACTTT. This codes for CASSGRKTGIGSPLHF. The chain employs TRBV11-2 and TRBJ1-6; maybe TRBD1 (6 bases). Trimming took off 5 bases at V and 9 bases at J, with 20 bases between the two ends. The CDR3 has 16 amino acids. CDR1 and CDR2 (germline): SGHAT, FQNNGV.

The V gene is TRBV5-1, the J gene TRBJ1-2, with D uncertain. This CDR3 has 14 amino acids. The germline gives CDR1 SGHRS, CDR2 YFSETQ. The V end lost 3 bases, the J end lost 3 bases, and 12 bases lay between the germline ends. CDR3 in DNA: TGCGCCAGCAGCTGGATCGGGGATGACTATGGCTACACCTTC. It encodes CASSWIGDDYGYTF. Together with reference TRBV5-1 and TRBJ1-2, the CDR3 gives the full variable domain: KAGVTQTPRYLIKTRGQQVTLSCSPISGHRSVSWYQQTPGQGLQFLFEYFSETQRNKGNFPGRFSGRQFSNSRSEMNVSTLELGDSALYLCASSWIGDDYGYTFGSGTRLTVV.

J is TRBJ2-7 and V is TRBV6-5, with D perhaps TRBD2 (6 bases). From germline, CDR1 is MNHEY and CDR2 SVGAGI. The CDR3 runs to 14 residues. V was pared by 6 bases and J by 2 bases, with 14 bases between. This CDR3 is CASSPVGGAYEQYF. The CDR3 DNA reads TGTGCCAGCAGCCCCGTAGGCGGGGCCTACGAGCAGTACTTC.

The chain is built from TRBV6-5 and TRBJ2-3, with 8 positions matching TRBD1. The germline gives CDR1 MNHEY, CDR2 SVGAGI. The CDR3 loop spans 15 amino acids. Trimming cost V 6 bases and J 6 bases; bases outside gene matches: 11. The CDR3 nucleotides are TGTGCCAGCAGGAAAGCCGGGACAGGAAAGGATACGCAGTATTTT. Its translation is CASRKAGTGKDTQYF.

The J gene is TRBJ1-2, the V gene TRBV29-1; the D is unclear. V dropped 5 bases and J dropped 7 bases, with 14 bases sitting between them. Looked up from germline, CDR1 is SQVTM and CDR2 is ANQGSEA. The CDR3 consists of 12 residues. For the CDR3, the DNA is TGCAGCGTTCGCGGGGTTGAAGTTGGCTACACCTTC. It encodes CSVRGVEVGYTF.

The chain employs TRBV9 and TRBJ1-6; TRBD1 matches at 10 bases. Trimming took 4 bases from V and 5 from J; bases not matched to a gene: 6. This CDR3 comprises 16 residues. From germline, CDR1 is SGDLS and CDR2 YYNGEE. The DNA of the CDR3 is TGTGCCAGCAGCCCCCGGACAGGGGGTAATAATTCACCCCTCCACTTT. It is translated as CASSPRTGGNNSPLHF.

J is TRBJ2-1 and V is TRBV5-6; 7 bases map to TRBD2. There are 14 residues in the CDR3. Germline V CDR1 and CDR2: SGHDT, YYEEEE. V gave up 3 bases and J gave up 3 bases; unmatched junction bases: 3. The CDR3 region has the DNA TGTGCCAGCAGCTCGGGGGGTCACTACAATGAGCAGTTCTTC. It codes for CASSSGGHYNEQFF.

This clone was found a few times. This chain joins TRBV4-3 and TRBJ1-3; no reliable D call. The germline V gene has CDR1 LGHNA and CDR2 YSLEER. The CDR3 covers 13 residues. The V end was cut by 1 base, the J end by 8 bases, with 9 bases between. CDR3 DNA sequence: TGCGCCAGCAGCCAAGGGGGAGGGCACACCATATATTTT. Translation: CASSQGGGHTIYF.

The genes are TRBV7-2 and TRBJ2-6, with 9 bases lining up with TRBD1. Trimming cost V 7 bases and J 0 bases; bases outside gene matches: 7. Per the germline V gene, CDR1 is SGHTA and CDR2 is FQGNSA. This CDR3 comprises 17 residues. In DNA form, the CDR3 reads TGTGCCAGCAATGCCCAGGGACAGGGCTCTGGGGCCAACGTCCTGACTTTC. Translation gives CASNAQGQGSGANVLTF.

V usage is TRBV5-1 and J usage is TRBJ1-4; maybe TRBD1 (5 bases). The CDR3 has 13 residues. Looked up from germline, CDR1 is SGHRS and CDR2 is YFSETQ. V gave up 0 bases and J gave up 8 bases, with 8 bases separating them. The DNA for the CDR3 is TGCGCCAGCAGCTTGGCAGGGATCGAAAAACTGTTTTTT. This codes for CASSLAGIEKLFF.

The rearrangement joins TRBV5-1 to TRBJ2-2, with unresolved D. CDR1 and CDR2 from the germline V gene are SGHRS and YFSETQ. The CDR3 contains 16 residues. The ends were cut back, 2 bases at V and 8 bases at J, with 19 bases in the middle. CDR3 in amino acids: CASSLPTRQKQGELFF. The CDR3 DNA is TGCGCCAGCAGCTTACCAACAAGGCAGAAACAGGGGGAGCTGTTTTTT.

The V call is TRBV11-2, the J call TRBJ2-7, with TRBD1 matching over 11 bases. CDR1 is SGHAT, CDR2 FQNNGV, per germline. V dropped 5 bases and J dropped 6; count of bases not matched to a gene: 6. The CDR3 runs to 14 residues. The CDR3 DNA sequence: TGTGCCAGCAGCCTCGGACAGGGGGCTGGCGAGCAGTACTTC. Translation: CASSLGQGAGEQYF.

The CDR3 DNA reads as TGTGCCAGCAGCTACCCGGGGATTATGAACACTGAAGCTTTCTTT. It yields the protein CASSYPGIMNTEAFF. The chain links TRBV7-9 to TRBJ1-1, with D hard to call. The CDR3 is 15 amino acids. Germline V gene data show CDR1 as SEHNR and CDR2 as FQNEAQ (reference sequence). V lost 4 bases and J 0 bases, leaving 12 bases between the germline ends.

The CDR3 sequence is CAWRDSGQGARAFF. CDR3 coding DNA: TGTGCCTGGAGGGATTCGGGACAGGGGGCGCGAGCTTTCTTT. The chain links TRBV30 to TRBJ1-1; 12 nucleotides agree with TRBD1. With V trimmed by 3 bases and J by 10 bases, 9 bases remained unmatched. Looked up from germline, CDR1 is GTSNPN and CDR2 is SVGIG (reference sequence). There are 14 residues in the CDR3.

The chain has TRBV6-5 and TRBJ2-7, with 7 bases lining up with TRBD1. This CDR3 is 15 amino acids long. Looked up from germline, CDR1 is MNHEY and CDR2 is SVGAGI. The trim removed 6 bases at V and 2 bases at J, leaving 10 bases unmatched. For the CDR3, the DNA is TGTGCCAGCAGGGAGACAGGGTCTGGACCCTACGAGCAGTACTTC. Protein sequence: CASRETGSGPYEQYF.

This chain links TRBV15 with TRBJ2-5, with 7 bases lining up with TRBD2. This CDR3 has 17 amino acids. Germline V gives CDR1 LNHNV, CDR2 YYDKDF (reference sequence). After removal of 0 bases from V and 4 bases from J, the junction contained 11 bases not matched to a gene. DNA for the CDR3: TGTGCCACCAGCAGAGATAGGGTGGGGGGGAGTCTAGAGACCCAGTACTTC. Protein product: CATSRDRVGGSLETQYF.

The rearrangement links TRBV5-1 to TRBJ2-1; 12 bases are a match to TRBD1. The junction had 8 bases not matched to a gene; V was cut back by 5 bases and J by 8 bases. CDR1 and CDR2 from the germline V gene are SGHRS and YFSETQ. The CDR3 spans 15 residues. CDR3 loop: CASRAGTGGTDEQFF. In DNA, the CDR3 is TGCGCCAGCAGGGCCGGGACAGGGGGCACGGATGAGCAGTTCTTC.

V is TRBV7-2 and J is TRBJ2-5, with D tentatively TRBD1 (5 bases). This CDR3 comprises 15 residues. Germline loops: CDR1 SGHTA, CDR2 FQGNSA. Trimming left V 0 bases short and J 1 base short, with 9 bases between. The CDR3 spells CASSLAPTAQETQYF. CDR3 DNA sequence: TGTGCCAGCAGCTTAGCCCCGACAGCCCAAGAGACCCAGTACTTC.

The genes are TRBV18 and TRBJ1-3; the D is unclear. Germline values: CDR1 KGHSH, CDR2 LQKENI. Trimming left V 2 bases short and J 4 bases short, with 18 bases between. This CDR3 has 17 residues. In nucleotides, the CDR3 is TGTGCCAGCTCACCAACCCCGGCCAGGTCCCGCGGAAACACCATATATTTT. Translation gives CASSPTPARSRGNTIYF.

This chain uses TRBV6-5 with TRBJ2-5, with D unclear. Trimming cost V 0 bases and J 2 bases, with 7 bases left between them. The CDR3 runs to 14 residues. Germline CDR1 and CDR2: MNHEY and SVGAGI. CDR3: CASSYSVEQETQYF. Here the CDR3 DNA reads TGTGCCAGCAGTTACTCGGTCGAGCAAGAGACCCAGTACTTC.

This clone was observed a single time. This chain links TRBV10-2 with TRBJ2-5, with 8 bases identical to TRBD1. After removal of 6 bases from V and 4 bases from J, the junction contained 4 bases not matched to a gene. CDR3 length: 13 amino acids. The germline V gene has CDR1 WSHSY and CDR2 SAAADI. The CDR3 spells CASRTGVRETQYF. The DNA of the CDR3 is TGCGCCAGCAGGACAGGGGTGAGAGAGACCCAGTACTTC.

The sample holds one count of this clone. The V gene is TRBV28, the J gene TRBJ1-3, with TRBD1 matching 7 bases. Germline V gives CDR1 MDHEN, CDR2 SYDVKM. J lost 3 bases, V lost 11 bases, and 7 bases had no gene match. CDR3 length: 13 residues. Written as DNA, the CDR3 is TGTGCCGTCAGGGGGGACATTGGAAACACCATATATTTT. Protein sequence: CAVRGDIGNTIYF. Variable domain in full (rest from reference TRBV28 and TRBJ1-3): DVKVTQSSRYLVKRTGEKVFLECVQDMDHENMFWYRQDPGLGLRLIYFSYDVKMKEKGDIPEGYSVSREKKERFSLILESASTNQTSMYLCAVRGDIGNTIYFGEGSWLTVV.

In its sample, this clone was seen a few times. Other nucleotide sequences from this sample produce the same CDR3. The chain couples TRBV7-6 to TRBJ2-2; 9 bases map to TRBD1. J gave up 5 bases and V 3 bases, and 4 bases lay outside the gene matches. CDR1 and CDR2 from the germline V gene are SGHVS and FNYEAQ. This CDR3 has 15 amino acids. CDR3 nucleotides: TGTGCCAGCAGCTTGGGACAGGGTGGGACCGGGGAGCTGTTTTTT. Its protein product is CASSLGQGGTGELFF.